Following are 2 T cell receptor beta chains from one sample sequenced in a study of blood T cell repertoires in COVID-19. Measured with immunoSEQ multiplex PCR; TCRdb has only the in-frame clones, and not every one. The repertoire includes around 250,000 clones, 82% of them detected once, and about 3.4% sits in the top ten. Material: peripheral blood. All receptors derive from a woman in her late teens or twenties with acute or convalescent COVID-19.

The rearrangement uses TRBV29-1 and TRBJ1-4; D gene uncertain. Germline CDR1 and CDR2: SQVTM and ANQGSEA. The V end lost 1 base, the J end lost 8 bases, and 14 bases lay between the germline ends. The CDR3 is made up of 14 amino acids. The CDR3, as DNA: TGCAGCGTTGAAGTGGAGGGCTGGGGAGAAAAACTGTTTTTT. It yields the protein CSVEVEGWGEKLFF.

CDR3 residues: CASSQERGSEAFF. CDR3 nucleotide sequence: TGCGCCAGCAGCCAAGAGCGGGGAAGTGAAGCTTTCTTT. V gene TRBV4-3 combines with J gene TRBJ1-1, with unresolved D. CDR3 length: 13 amino acids. Germline CDR1 is LGHNA and CDR2 is YSLEER. Trimming shortened V by 0 bases and J by 7 bases, and 9 bases separated the two germline ends.